These 5 T cell receptor beta chains were all obtained from the same sample, sequenced in a study of T cells in women clearing cervical HPV infection. Only in-frame clones appear in the TCRdb table, and some are missing; sequencing was by immunoSEQ multiplex PCR. The repertoire table contains under 40,000 clones. Sequenced material: blood buffy coat. The source of these receptors is a woman aged 18-70 years with a cervical HPV16 infection that either progressed to CIN3+ or cleared (not recorded which).

A word on this clone: From the germline J gene comes the end of the CDR3, since the read stops 3 residues before it. The V call is TRBV5-1, the J call TRBJ1-4; D is possibly TRBD1 (5 bases). Germline-derived CDR1 and CDR2 are SGHRS and YFSETQ. The CDR3 is 16 amino acids. Incomplete CDR3 DNA: TGCGCCAGCAGCTTGGGCGGGGCCTCTGGGGCCAACGTA. It is translated as CASSLGGASGANV. The CDR3 as a whole reads CASSLGGASGANVLFF.

The CDR3 is CASSRPGQGETQYF. Incomplete CDR3 DNA: TGTGCCAGCAGCCGGCCGGGACAGGGCGAGACC. This rearrangement joins TRBV7-6 to TRBJ2-5; 9 bases fit TRBD1. Sequencing ends 3 residues short of the CDR3 end; the germline J gene provides the rest. The length of the CDR3 is 14 residues. Germline trimming cut 5 bases from V and 5 bases from J; bases unmatched to any gene: 6. Germline CDR1 SGHVS, CDR2 FNYEAQ.

To note about this clone: The CDR3 end is not reached by the read, which stops 3 residues before it; the germline J gene fills it in. Other DNA variants within this sample encode the same CDR3. This rearrangement joins TRBV20-1 to TRBJ2-7, with D hard to call. V gave up 5 bases and J gave up 0 bases, with 8 bases separating them. CDR1 is DFQATT, CDR2 SNEGSKA, per germline (reference sequence). The CDR3 extends over 12 amino acids. The CDR3 DNA, read in part, is TGCAGTGCTCGATTAGACTCCTACGAG. Translation gives CSARLDSYE. The whole CDR3 reads CSARLDSYEQYF.

The CDR3 is CASSQGTSRPEQYF. Partial CDR3 DNA: TGTGCCAGCTCACAGGGGACATCGCGGCCCGAG. The chain carries TRBV18 and TRBJ2-7; a weak D match, TRBD1 (6 bases). The read terminates 3 residues before the CDR3 end, so the remaining end is supplied by the germline J gene. The CDR3 runs 14 residues. The germline V gene encodes CDR1 KGHSH and CDR2 LQKENI. V lost 4 bases and J lost 6, with 16 bases in between.

A note on this clone: From the germline J gene comes the end of the CDR3, since the read stops 3 residues before it. The genes are TRBV10-3 and TRBJ1-5; perhaps TRBD1 as D (5 bases). The germline V and J ends were trimmed by 0 bases and 1 base, with 13 bases remaining between them. The CDR3 loop spans 17 amino acids. Germline V gene sequence: CDR1 ENHRY, CDR2 SYGVKD. The CDR3 here is CAISESGPLPSNQPQHF. Partial CDR3 DNA: TGTGCCATCAGTGAGTCGGGGCCCCTCCCCAGCAATCAGCCC.